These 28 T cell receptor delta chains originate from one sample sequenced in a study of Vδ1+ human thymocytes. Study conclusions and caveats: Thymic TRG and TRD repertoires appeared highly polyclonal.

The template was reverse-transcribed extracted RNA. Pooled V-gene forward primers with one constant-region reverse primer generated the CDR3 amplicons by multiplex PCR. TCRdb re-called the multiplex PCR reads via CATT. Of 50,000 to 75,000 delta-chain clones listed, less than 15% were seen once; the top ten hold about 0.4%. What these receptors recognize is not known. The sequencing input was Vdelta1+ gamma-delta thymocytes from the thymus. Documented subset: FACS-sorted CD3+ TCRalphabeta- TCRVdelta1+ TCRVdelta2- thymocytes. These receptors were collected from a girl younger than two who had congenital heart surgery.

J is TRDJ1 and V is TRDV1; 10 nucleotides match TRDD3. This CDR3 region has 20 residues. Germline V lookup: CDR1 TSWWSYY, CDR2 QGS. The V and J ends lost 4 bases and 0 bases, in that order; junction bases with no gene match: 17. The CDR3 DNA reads TGTGCTCTTGGGGGGAAGGTCAGAATTCCTACTGGGGGATACACCGATAAACTCATCTTT. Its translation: CALGGKVRIPTGGYTDKLIF.

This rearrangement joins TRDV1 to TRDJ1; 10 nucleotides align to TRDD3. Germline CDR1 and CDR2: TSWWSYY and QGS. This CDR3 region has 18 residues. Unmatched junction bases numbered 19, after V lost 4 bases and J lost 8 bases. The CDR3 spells CALGGSSPLGDIREKLIF. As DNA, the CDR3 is TGTGCTCTTGGGGGGTCATCCCCCCTGGGGGATATTAGGGAAAAACTCATCTTT.

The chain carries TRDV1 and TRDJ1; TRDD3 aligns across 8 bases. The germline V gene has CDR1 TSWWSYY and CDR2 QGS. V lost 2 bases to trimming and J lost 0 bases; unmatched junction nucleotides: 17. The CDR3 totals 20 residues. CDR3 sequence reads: CALGESHPSTGGRYTDKLIF. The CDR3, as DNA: TGTGCTCTTGGGGAATCTCATCCATCTACTGGGGGCCGGTACACCGATAAACTCATCTTT.

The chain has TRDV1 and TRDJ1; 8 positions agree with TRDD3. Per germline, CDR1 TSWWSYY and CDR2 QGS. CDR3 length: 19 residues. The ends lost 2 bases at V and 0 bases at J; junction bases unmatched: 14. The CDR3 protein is CALGEFVGWGIRYTDKLIF. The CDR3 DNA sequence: TGTGCTCTTGGGGAATTTGTAGGATGGGGGATCAGGTACACCGATAAACTCATCTTT.

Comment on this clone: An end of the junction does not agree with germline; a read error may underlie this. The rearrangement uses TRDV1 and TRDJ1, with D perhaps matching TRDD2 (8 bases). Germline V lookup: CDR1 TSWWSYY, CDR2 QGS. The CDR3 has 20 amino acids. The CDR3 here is CAVGLLPTNRGGGYTDKLIF. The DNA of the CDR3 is TGTGCTGTGGGGTTGCTTCCTACAAACCGTGGGGGAGGCTACACGGATAAACTCATCTTT.

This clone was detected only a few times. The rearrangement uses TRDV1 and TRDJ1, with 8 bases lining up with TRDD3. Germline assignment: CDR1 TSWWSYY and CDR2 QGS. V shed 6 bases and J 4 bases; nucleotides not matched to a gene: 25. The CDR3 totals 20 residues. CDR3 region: CALGAPPLGDTDQPIDKLIF. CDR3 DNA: TGTGCTCTTGGAGCCCCTCCGCTTGGGGATACCGACCAACCAATCGATAAACTCATCTTT.

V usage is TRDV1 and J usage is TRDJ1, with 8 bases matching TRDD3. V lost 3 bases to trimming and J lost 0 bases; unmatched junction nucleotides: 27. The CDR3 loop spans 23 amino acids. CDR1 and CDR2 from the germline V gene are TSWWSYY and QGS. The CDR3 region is CALGDRSYPRTAGGHLYTDKLIF. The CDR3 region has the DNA TGTGCTCTTGGGGACCGGTCGTATCCTAGGACTGCTGGGGGACACCTTTACACCGATAAACTCATCTTT.

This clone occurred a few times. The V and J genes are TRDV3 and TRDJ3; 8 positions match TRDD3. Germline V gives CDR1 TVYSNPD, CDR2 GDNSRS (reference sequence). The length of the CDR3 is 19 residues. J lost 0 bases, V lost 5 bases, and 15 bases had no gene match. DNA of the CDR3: TGTGCCCCAACAGTATTGGGGATACTTAGCTCCTGGGACACCCGACAGATGTTTTTC. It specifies CAPTVLGILSSWDTRQMFF.

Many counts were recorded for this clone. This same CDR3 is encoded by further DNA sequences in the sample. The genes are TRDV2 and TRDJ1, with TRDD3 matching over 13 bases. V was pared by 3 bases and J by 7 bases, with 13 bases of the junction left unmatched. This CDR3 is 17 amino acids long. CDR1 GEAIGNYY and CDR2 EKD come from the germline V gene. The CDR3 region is CACDLLTGGYVFGKLIF. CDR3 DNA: TGTGCCTGTGACCTTCTGACTGGGGGATACGTGTTTGGTAAACTCATCTTT.

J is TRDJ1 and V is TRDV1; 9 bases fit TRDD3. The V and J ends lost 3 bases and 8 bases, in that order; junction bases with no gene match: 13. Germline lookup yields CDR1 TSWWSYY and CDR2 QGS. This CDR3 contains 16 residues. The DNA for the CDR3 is TGTGCTCTTGGGGATGACCTACGGGGGATACCAGGGAAACTCATCTTT. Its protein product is CALGDDLRGIPGKLIF.

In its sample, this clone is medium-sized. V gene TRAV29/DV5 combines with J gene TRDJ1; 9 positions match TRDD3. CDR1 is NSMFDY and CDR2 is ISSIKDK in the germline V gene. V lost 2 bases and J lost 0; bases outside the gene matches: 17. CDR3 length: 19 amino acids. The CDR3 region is CAARGLLSWGIKYTDKLIF. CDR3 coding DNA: TGTGCAGCAAGGGGCCTTCTGTCCTGGGGGATCAAGTACACCGATAAACTCATCTTT.

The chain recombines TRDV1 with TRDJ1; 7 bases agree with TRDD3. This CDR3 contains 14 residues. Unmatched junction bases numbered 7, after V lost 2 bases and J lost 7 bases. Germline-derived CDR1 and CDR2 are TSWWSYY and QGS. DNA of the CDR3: TGTGCTCTTGGGGAATCGTGGCTGGGGGGTAAACTCATCTTT. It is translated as CALGESWLGGKLIF.

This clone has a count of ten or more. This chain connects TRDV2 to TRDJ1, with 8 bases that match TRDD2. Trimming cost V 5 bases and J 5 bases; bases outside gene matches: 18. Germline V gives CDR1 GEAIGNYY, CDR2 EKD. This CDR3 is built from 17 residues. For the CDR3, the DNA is TGTGCCTGTGTCTCTTCCTACGGAGACTTCATAGGGGATAAACTCATCTTT. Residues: CACVSSYGDFIGDKLIF.

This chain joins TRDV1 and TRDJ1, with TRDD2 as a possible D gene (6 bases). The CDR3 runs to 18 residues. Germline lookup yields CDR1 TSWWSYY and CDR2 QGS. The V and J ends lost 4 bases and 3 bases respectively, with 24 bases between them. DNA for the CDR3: TGTGCTCTTGGGGCTGTCCTACCCTTCCGACTCCGGGCCGATAAACTCATCTTT. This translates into CALGAVLPFRLRADKLIF.

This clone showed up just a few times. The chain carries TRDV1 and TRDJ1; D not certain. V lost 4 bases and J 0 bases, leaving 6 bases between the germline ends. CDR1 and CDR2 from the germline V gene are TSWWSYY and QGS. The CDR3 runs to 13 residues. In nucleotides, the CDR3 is TGTGCTCTTGGGGGTACTTACACCGATAAACTCATCTTT. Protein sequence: CALGGTYTDKLIF.

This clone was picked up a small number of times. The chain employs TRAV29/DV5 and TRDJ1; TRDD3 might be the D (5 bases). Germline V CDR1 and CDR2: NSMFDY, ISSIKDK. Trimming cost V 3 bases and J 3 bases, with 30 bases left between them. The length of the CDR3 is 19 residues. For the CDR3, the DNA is TGTGCAGCAATCGCGCCACCTGCTTTTCCCTGGGTTGGACCCGATAAACTCATCTTT. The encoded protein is CAAIAPPAFPWVGPDKLIF.

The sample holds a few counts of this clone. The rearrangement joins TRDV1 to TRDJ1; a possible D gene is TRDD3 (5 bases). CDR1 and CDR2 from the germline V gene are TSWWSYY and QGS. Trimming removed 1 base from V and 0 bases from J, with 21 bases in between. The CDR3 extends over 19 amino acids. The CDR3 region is CALGEHPSHLGSNTDKLIF. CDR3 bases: TGTGCTCTTGGGGAACATCCATCCCACTTGGGGTCAAACACCGATAAACTCATCTTT.

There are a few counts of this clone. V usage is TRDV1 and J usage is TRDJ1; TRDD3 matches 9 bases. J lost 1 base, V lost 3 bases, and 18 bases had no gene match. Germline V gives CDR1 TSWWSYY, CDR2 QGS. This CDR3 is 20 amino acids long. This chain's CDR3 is CALGDPAFRWGYAFTDKLIF. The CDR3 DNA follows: TGTGCTCTTGGGGACCCCGCCTTCAGGTGGGGATACGCCTTCACCGATAAACTCATCTTT.

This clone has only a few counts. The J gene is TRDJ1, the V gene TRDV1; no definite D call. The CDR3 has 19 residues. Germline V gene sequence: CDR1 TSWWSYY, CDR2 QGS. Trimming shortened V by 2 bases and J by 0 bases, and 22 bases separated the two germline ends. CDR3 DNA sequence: TGTGCTCTTGGGGAAGAGGATCACGAGTCGGGTTCTTACACCGATAAACTCATCTTT. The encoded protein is CALGEEDHESGSYTDKLIF.

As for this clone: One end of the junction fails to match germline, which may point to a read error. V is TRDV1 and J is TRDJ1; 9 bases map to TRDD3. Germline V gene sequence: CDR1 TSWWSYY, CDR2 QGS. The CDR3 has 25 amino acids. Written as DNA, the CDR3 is TGCGCTCTTGGGGAGATTTACTGGGGCCGACTTACTACTGGGGGGATACAGCGTAGCACCGATAAACTCATCTTT. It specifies CALGEIYWGRLTTGGIQRSTDKLIF.

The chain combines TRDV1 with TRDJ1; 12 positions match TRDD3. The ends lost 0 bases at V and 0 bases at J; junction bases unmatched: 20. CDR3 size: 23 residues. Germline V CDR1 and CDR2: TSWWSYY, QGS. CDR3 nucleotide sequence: TGTGCTCTTGGGGAACTGTCTCAGCCTTCGGTACTGGGGGATACTATGGACACCGATAAACTCATCTTT. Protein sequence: CALGELSQPSVLGDTMDTDKLIF.

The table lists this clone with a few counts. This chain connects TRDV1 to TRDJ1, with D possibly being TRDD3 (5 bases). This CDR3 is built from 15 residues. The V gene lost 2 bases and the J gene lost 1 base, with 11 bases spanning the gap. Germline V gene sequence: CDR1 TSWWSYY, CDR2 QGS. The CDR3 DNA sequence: TGTGCTCTTGGGGAAGGGTCTGGGCCCACCGATAAACTCATCTTT. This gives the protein CALGEGSGPTDKLIF.

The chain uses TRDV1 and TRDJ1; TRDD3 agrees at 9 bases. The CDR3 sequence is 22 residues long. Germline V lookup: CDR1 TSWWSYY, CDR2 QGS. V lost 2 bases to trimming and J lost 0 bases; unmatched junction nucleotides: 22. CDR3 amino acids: CALGEVARLGGYRRRYTDKLIF. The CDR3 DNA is TGTGCTCTTGGGGAAGTCGCGCGACTAGGGGGATACAGGAGGCGGTACACCGATAAACTCATCTTT.

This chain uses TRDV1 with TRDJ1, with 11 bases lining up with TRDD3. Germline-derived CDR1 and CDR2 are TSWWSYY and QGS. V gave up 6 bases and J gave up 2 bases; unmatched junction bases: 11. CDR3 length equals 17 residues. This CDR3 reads CALGGSGGYYRTDKLIF. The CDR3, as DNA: TGTGCTCTTGGAGGTTCTGGGGGATACTACCGAACCGATAAACTCATCTTT.

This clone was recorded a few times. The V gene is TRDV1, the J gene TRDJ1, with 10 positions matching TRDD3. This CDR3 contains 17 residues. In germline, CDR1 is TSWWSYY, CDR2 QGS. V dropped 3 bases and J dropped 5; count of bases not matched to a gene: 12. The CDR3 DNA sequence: TGTGCTCTTGGGGACCTTTCCTGCGGGGGATACGGTGATAAACTCATCTTT. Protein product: CALGDLSCGGYGDKLIF.

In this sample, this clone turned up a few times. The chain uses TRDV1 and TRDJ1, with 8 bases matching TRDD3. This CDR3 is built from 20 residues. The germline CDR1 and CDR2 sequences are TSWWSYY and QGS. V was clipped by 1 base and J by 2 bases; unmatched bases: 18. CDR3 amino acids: CALGEPPITKLGEFTDKLIF. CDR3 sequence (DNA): TGTGCTCTTGGGGAACCTCCCATTACAAAGCTGGGGGAGTTTACCGATAAACTCATCTTT.

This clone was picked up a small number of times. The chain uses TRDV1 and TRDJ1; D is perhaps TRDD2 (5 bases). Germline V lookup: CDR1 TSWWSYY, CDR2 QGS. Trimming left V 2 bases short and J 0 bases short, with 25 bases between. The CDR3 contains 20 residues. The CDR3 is CALGEGLTVLLLPNTDKLIF. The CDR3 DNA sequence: TGTGCTCTTGGGGAAGGATTAACCGTACTGTTACTTCCCAACACCGATAAACTCATCTTT.

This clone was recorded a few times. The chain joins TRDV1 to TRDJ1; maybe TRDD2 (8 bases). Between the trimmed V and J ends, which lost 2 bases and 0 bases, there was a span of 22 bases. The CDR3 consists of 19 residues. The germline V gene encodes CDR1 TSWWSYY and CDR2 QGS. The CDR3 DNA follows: TGTGCTCTTGGGGAAGGCCTTCCTAAGGTTCTGGGGGACACCGATAAACTCATCTTT. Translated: CALGEGLPKVLGDTDKLIF.